This T cell receptor beta chain was documented in a study of cytotoxic CD8 clonotypes in ibrutinib-treated CLL (dated by TCRdb to about 2021). Turning to the overall study: The cohort was composed of ten to eleven relapsed/refractory and fewer than 16 treatment-naive patients; IGHV unmutated status was identified in some 17 patients. Of the approximately 86 participants in the trial, roughly 26 had longitudinal samples available. Partial responses were observed in about 24 patients and complete responses in 2; after a median follow-up of around 68 months, remission was maintained in around 14 patients and progression was observed in around twelve. The response samples were drawn at a median of roughly twelve months into treatment, with a range of about 6 to 36 months. Every sample from remission and from progressive disease was obtained while the patients were still on ibrutinib. Cryopreserved peripheral blood mononuclear cells were obtained before treatment, at response, and at either sustained remission or disease progression. Samples averaged approximately 260,000 productive templates and roughly 86,000 productive rearrangements. What the research found in general, with its limitations: Sustained-remission and progressing patients did not have matched sampling times, and lymph node repertoires were not examined. Baseline clonality was found to be higher than that of age-matched healthy donors and was strongly correlated with circulating CD8+ T-cell counts. Public clonotypes were rare and either shrank or stayed stable during treatment, and the rise in clonality at ibrutinib response reflected expansion of private clonotypes. At ibrutinib response clonality went up, during sustained remission it held steady, and at progression it dropped back toward baseline.

Its CDR3 holds 14 amino acids, cysteine through phenylalanine. The retained sequence is limited to the CDR3, 42 bases, with the frame set at the first base. A distance of 16 bases separates the germline ends of V and J, which lose 6 bases and 4 bases respectively. The germline V gene (reference sequence) sets CDR1 to SGHNT and CDR2 to YYREEE. The sample holds a few counts of this clone. The target of this receptor is not known. Per-base quality was not reported, and no clone a single base away is much larger than it. The goal of deep resolution MiSeq sequencing was a depth between 1 in 1 million and 1 in 200,000 T cells, and coverage averaged 10x per clonotype. The immunoSEQ hsTCRB Kit was used to generate the TCR beta libraries. The authors' analysis ran thus. ImmunoSEQ Data Assistant and ImmunoSEQ Analyzer were used for data analysis, and V, D and J genes were assigned according to IMGT definitions. Clonality, with values ranging from 0 to 1, was calculated as one minus the normalized Shannon entropy of productive rearrangement frequencies. Only overrepresented clonotypes making up at least 0.05% of the repertoire of each patient were included in the public clonotype analysis. Some 13 age-matched healthy donor repertoires from immuneACCESS served as clonality controls. What TCRdb holds here is the immuneACCESS table cut down to in-frame rearrangements. Part of the clones is not present; checked against another copy, under half of the missing clones reflect an unresolved V gene, and the others are unexplained. V, J and clone size are taken as reported in that table, and D and trimming were inferred from the DNA itself. For this sample there are hundreds of thousands of clones; 70% appear just once. The top ten clonotypes cover 15% of the sample.

The time point label on this specimen signifies: 20 to 30 months on ibrutinib. For TCR beta library preparation, approximately 2 micrograms of genomic DNA was extracted from cryopreserved PBMCs. Longitudinal blood samples from CLL patients on ibrutinib monotherapy were analyzed using high-throughput TCR beta sequencing. The patients took part in an open-label, single-center phase 2 trial of ibrutinib monotherapy. The sequencing used PBMCs, collected after 24 months of ibrutinib treatment. The receptor was derived from a human donor with chronic lymphocytic leukemia. Recombination linked TRBV5-4 to TRBJ2-5, and perhaps TRBD2 as D gene, on 6 matching bases. The DNA is TGTGCCAGCAATAGGGGAGGCCGGGGAGAGACCCAGTACTTC. This encodes CASNRGGRGETQYF.